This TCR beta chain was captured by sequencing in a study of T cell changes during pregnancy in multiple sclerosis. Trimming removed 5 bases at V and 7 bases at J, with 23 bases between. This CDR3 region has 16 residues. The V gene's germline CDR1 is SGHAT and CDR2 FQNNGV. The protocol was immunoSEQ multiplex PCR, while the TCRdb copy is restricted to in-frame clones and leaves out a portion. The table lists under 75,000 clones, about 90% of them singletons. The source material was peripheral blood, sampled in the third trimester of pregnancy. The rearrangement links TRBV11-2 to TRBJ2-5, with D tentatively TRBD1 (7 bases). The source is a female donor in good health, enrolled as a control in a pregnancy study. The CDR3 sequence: CASSPGGGQAEGTQYF. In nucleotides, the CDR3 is TGTGCCAGCAGCCCCGGCGGCGGACAGGCGGAGGGGACCCAGTACTTC.